Sequencing of this T cell receptor beta chain was carried out in a study of blood T cells in healthy people across ages. Overall study: About one barcoded beta molecule per two T cells was the capture yield of template switching.

Comment on this clonotype: Antigen: not known.

The CDR3 loop spans 14 amino acids. The germline V gene encodes CDR1 DFQATT and CDR2 SNEGSKA (reference sequence). V was trimmed by 0 bases and J by 5 bases, leaving 13 bases between them. Healthy Caucasian individuals from Russia aged about 6 to 90 served as donors. Then a second PCR, running roughly 7 to 11 cycles, was carried out with a sample-barcoded 5' primer and a J-beta primer mix. MiXCR, run by TCRdb on the 5' RACE reads, gives a single entry per CDR3 protein. The table records hundreds of thousands of distinct CDR3 sequences, approximately 59% of them present only once. Study-wide findings and caveats: Both higher diversity and more naive CD4+ cells marked long-lived donors when set against aged donors.

The sample comprised blood. The source is a man in his sixties in good health. The chain has TRBV20-1 and TRBJ2-5, with a weak D call TRBD2 (6 bases). CDR3 in amino acids: CSARDMGGLETQYF. The CDR3, as DNA: TGCAGTGCTAGAGATATGGGGGGTCTGGAGACCCAGTACTTC.